A selection of T cell receptor beta chains follows, all from one sample in a study of cytomegalovirus exposure and HLA in healthy donors. Sequencing used immunoSEQ multiplex PCR; TCRdb keeps in-frame clones, though not all of them. The sample includes around 130,000 clones, approximately 85% of them seen just once. The sample taken for sequencing was PBMCs. The receptor set was obtained from a woman in her thirties in good health and CMV-seropositive. The CDR3 runs from the conserved cysteine through the conserved F or W. The D gene is left open where the match is weak. The size of a clone is reported for some rows only, either as once, few or many, or as a class for expanded clones.

j_gene,abundance,v_gene,d_gene,CDR3nt,CDR3aa
TRBJ2-3,-,TRBV2,TRBD1,TGTGCCAGCCACTCTTTCCAGGGGGCAGATACGCAGTATTTT,CASHSFQGADTQYF
TRBJ1-2,-,TRBV10-2,-,TGCGCCAGCAACCAGGGGTACCTCTATGGCTACACCTTC,CASNQGYLYGYTF
TRBJ2-1,-,TRBV5-1,TRBD2,TGCGCCAGCGCCGGGACTAGCGGCCAGGGGGATGAGCAGTTCTTC,CASAGTSGQGDEQFF
TRBJ1-1,-,TRBV5-1,TRBD1,TGCGCCAGCAGCCCATTGACAGGGACGGACACTGAAGCTTTCTTT,CASSPLTGTDTEAFF
TRBJ1-2,-,TRBV18,-,TGTGCCAGCTCACCGTCCGAACGCTCCAAGGAGGGCTACACCTTC,CASSPSERSKEGYTF
TRBJ1-2,-,TRBV28,TRBD1,TGTGCCAGCACCTCCCCCGGGGGACAGGGGGTCTATGGCTACACCTTC,CASTSPGGQGVYGYTF
TRBJ2-2,-,TRBV9,-,TGTGCCAGCAGCGTAGGAGGGGGTATCGGGGAGCTGTTTTTT,CASSVGGGIGELFF
TRBJ1-6,-,TRBV5-1,TRBD1,TGCGCCAGCAGCTTAAGACAGGGGGGAAATTCACCCCTCCACTTT,CASSLRQGGNSPLHF
TRBJ2-2,-,TRBV4-1,-,TGCGCCAGCAGCCAACCCGGGACTCCCACCGGGGAGCTGTTTTTT,CASSQPGTPTGELFF
TRBJ2-5,-,TRBV10-3,-,TGTGCCATCACAGACGGACTCGGGGAGACCCAGTACTTC,CAITDGLGETQYF
TRBJ1-4,-,TRBV28,-,TGTGCCAGCAGTTTAGCAGGAAGTGAGGAAAAACTGTTTTTT,CASSLAGSEEKLFF
TRBJ1-1,-,TRBV30,-,TGTGCCTGGAGTGTTCACATGAACACTGAAGCTTTCTTT,CAWSVHMNTEAFF
TRBJ1-6,-,TRBV2,-,TGTGCCAGCAGTGGGGCTGCCAGGGTCAATTCACCCCTCCACTTT,CASSGAARVNSPLHF
TRBJ2-7,once,TRBV15,TRBD2,TGTGCCACCAGCGGCCTTACTAGCGGGATATTCTACGAGCAGTACTTC,CATSGLTSGIFYEQYF
TRBJ1-2,-,TRBV6-5,-,TGTGCCAGCAGTTTTCAGGAGGGGTATGGCTACACCTTC,CASSFQEGYGYTF
TRBJ2-7,-,TRBV5-1,TRBD2,TGCGCCAGCAGCCTCGCGCCGGGACTAGCATTCGAGCAGTACTTC,CASSLAPGLAFEQYF
TRBJ2-2,-,TRBV19,TRBD2,TGTGCCAGTGGGACTAGCGGGAGGAGGACCGGGGAGCTGTTTTTT,CASGTSGRRTGELFF
TRBJ2-6,once,TRBV29-1,-,TGCAGCGTTTCATCTGGGGCCAACGTCCTGACTTTC,CSVSSGANVLTF
TRBJ2-1,few,TRBV18,TRBD2,TGTGCCAGCTCACCACCGAAGACTAGCGGGAGTAGGTGGGGGAATGAGCAGTTCTTC,CASSPPKTSGSRWGNEQFF
TRBJ2-5,-,TRBV5-1,TRBD2,TGCGCCAGCAGCCCGGCTAGCGGGCCTCAAGAGACCCAGTACTTC,CASSPASGPQETQYF
TRBJ2-1,-,TRBV29-1,-,TGCAGCGTTGGGCAGGTGCTAGCAGCCTACAATGAGCAGTTCTTC,CSVGQVLAAYNEQFF
TRBJ1-1,-,TRBV27,-,TGTGCCAGCAGTTTCCGGGCAGGGGCCGCCCTTAACACTGAAGCTTTCTTT,CASSFRAGAALNTEAFF
TRBJ2-5,-,TRBV27,TRBD1,TGTGCCAGCAGCTCCGGGACAGGGGGACAAGAGACCCAGTACTTC,CASSSGTGGQETQYF
TRBJ2-2,few,TRBV5-4,-,TGTGCCAGCAGCTCGGGAAAGGACAACACCGGGGAGCTGTTTTTT,CASSSGKDNTGELFF
TRBJ1-5,-,TRBV19,TRBD1,TGTGCCAGTATGTTAGGGGGACAGCTCAATCAGCCCCAGCATTTT,CASMLGGQLNQPQHF
TRBJ2-5,-,TRBV7-9,-,TGTGCCAGCAGCTCAACAGGGTTTAGGGAGACCCAGTACTTC,CASSSTGFRETQYF
TRBJ2-5,-,TRBV7-3,-,TGTGCCAGCAGCTTGGGCGAGTTTGAGACCCAGTACTTC,CASSLGEFETQYF
TRBJ1-5,-,TRBV6-5,TRBD1,TGTGCCAGCAGTTCTGACAGGGGCAATCAGCCCCAGCATTTT,CASSSDRGNQPQHF
TRBJ1-2,-,TRBV5-3,-,TGTGCCTATCGGCAGGCCTATGGCTACACCTTC,CAYRQAYGYTF